This T cell receptor (beta chain) originates from a study of T cells in Graves' hyperthyroidism and ophthalmopathy. Points from the study as a whole: Before onset, ophthalmopathy was predicted by the model a median around 6 months earlier. Most thyroid clonotypes with frequency above 0.001 were detected in blood.

TCR beta CDR3 sequences were amplified from RNA transcripts. A set of HTBI primers served as the primers for a first-round RT-PCR of the TCR CDR3. TCRdb ran MiXCR on the multiplex PCR reads and lists one entry per CDR3 protein. In the table there are about 300,000 distinct CDR3 sequences, roughly 19% of which are singletons. This CDR3 has 15 residues. Germline V gives CDR1 SEHNR, CDR2 FQNEAQ (reference sequence). V shed 1 base and J shed 2 bases, with 10 bases lying between them. This clonotype was seen at least ten times. Its specificity is not known. The sequence derives from a man between 45 and 60 years old with Graves' ophthalmopathy. The chain couples TRBV7-9 to TRBJ2-3; TRBD1 or TRBD2 may be the D gene (5 bases each). Sequencing was carried out using blood. CDR3 sequence (DNA): TGTGCCAGCAGCTTAGAGGGGACCGTCACAGATACGCAGTATTTT. This translates into CASSLEGTVTDTQYF. The variable domain in full, completed from reference TRBV7-9 and TRBJ2-3, reads DTGVSQNPRHKITKRGQNVTFRCDPISEHNRLYWYRQTLGQGPEFLTYFQNEAQLEKSRLLSDRFSAERPKGSFSTLEIQRTEQGDSAMYLCASSLEGTVTDTQYFGPGTRLTVL.